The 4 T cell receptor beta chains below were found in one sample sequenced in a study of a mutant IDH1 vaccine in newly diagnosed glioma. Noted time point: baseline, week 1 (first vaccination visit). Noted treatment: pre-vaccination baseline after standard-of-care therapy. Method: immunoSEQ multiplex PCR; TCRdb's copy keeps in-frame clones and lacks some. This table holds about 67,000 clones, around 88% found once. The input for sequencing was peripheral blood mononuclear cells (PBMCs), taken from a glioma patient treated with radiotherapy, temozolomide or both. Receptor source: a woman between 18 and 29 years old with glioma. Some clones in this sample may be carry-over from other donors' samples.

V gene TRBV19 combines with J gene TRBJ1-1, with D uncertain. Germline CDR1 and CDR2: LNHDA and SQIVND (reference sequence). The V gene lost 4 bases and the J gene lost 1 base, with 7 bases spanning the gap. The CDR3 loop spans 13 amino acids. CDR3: CASSTQTNTEAFF. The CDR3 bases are TGTGCCAGTAGTACACAAACGAACACTGAAGCTTTCTTT.

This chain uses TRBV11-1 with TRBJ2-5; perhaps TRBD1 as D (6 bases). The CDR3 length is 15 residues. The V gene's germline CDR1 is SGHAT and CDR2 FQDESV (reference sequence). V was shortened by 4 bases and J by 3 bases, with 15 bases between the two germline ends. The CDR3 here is CASSYTGSREETQYF. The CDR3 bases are TGTGCCAGCAGCTATACAGGGAGCCGAGAAGAGACCCAGTACTTC.

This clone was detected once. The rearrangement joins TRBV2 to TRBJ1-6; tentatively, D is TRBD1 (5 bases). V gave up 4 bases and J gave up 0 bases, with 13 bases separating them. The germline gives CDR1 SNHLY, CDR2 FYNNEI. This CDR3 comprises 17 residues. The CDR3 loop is CASSAGPGSSYNSPLHF. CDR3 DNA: TGTGCCAGCAGTGCGGGACCTGGAAGCTCCTATAATTCACCCCTCCACTTT. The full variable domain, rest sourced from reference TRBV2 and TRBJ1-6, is EPEVTQTPSHQVTQMGQEVILRCVPISNHLYFYWYRQILGQKVEFLVSFYNNEISEKSEIFDDQFSVERPDGSNFTLKIRSTKLEDSAMYFCASSAGPGSSYNSPLHFGNGTRLTVT.

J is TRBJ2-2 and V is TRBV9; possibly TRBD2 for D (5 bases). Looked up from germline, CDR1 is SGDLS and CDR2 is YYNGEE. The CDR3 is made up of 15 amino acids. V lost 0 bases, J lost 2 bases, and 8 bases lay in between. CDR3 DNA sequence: TGTGCCAGCAGCGTAGACGGGGATAACACCGGGGAGCTGTTTTTT. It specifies CASSVDGDNTGELFF.